This T cell receptor beta chain was observed in a study of OX40 agonist ivuxolimab in advanced cancers. The wider study: Ivuxolimab is an agonistic anti-OX40 (CD134) antibody, and patients were treated with it. Ivuxolimab was administered intravenously to patients at 0.01 to 10 mg/kg every 2 weeks. Treatment received earlier with anti-PD-1, anti-PD-L1 or anti-CTLA-4 agents was allowed, and 40% had some.

In germline, CDR1 is SEHNR, CDR2 FQNEAQ (reference sequence). V lost 5 bases and J lost 4; bases outside the gene matches: 6. The CDR3 is made up of 14 amino acids. Method: immunoSEQ multiplex PCR; TCRdb's copy keeps in-frame clones and lacks some. The repertoire holds 40,000 to 50,000 clones, with roughly 90% as singletons. The TCR comes from an adult with an advanced solid tumor such as melanoma, head and neck, liver or kidney cancer. Here the sequenced sample was CD4+ or CD8+ T cells sorted from blood, taken in a trial of the OX40 agonist ivuxolimab. The chain carries TRBV7-9 and TRBJ2-5, with 8 bases lining up with TRBD2. This CDR3 reads CASSTTGTRETQYF. Written as DNA, the CDR3 is TGTGCCAGCAGCACGACCGGGACTAGAGAGACCCAGTACTTC. The complete variable domain, with remaining parts taken from reference TRBV7-9 and TRBJ2-5, reads DTGVSQNPRHKITKRGQNVTFRCDPISEHNRLYWYRQTLGQGPEFLTYFQNEAQLEKSRLLSDRFSAERPKGSFSTLEIQRTEQGDSAMYLCASSTTGTRETQYFGPGTRLLVL.